A single sample gave rise to the 16 T cell receptor beta chains below, sequenced in a study of OX40 agonist ivuxolimab in advanced cancers. Method: immunoSEQ multiplex PCR; TCRdb's copy keeps in-frame clones and lacks some. The sample lists over 60,000 clones, roughly 80% occurring once. This specimen consisted of CD4+ or CD8+ T cells sorted from blood, obtained in a trial of the OX40 agonist ivuxolimab. The receptors originated from an adult with an advanced solid tumor such as melanoma, head and neck, liver or kidney cancer.

V usage is TRBV28 and J usage is TRBJ1-5; D is unclear. V lost 3 bases and J lost 5, with 14 bases in between. This CDR3 region has 15 residues. From germline, CDR1 is MDHEN and CDR2 SYDVKM. DNA for the CDR3: TGTGCCAGCAGTTTTTTGGGAGGGAGTGATCAGCCCCAGCATTTT. It is translated as CASSFLGGSDQPQHF. Using reference TRBV28 and TRBJ1-5 for the parts outside the CDR3, the full variable domain is DVKVTQSSRYLVKRTGEKVFLECVQDMDHENMFWYRQDPGLGLRLIYFSYDVKMKEKGDIPEGYSVSREKKERFSLILESASTNQTSMYLCASSFLGGSDQPQHFGDGTRLSIL.

The J gene is TRBJ1-6, the V gene TRBV30; D not resolved. Trimming took off 3 bases at V and 4 bases at J, with 10 bases between the two ends. Per germline, CDR1 GTSNPN and CDR2 SVGIG (reference sequence). There are 14 residues in the CDR3. CDR3 in amino acids: CAWSDRDYNSPLHF. The DNA of the CDR3 is TGTGCCTGGAGCGACCGGGATTATAATTCACCCCTCCACTTT.

The CDR3 here is CASRFLGSQAFF. CDR3 coding DNA: TGTGCAAGTCGCTTTCTAGGGAGTCAAGCTTTCTTT. The chain recombines TRBV12-2 with TRBJ1-1. TRBV12-2 is deemed a pseudogene. The CDR3 is made up of 12 amino acids.

The chain uses TRBV5-6 and TRBJ2-5; 10 bases map to TRBD1. The J call is uncertain, as TRBJ2-7 better fits the DNA end. Germline V gene data show CDR1 as SGHDT and CDR2 as YYEEEE. This CDR3 region has 14 residues. The CDR3 protein is CASSWTGGVYEQYF. The CDR3 DNA sequence: TGTGCCAGCAGCTGGACAGGGGGGGTCTACGAGCAGTACTTC.

The V call is TRBV14, the J call TRBJ1-1, with D hard to call. CDR1 is SGHDN, CDR2 FVKESK, per germline. The CDR3 has 11 amino acids. V lost 0 bases, J lost 11 bases, and 7 bases lay in between. Here the CDR3 reads CASSQELKAFF. In DNA form, the CDR3 reads TGTGCCAGCAGCCAAGAATTGAAGGCTTTCTTT.

The count of this clone is one. The J gene is TRBJ2-5, the V gene TRBV7-2, with 10 bases fitting TRBD2. The ends lost 8 bases at V and 7 bases at J; junction bases unmatched: 4. The CDR3 is 12 amino acids. Germline V CDR1 and CDR2: SGHTA, FQGNSA. The CDR3 region is CASRASGGTQYF. Here the CDR3 DNA reads TGTGCCAGCCGAGCTAGCGGGGGGACCCAGTACTTC.

This chain uses TRBV11-2 with TRBJ2-3; D may match TRBD1 or TRBD2 (6 bases each). The germline V gene has CDR1 SGHAT and CDR2 FQNNGV. Trimming shortened V by 8 bases and J by 6 bases, and 18 bases separated the two germline ends. There are 14 residues in the CDR3. The CDR3 protein is CASGSGQGRDTQYF. The CDR3 region has the DNA TGTGCCAGCGGATCCGGCCAGGGGAGGGATACGCAGTATTTT.

The table lists this clone with a few counts. This rearrangement joins TRBV9 to TRBJ1-1; possibly TRBD1 for D (6 bases). Trimming left V 6 bases short and J 1 base short, with 16 bases between. The CDR3 covers 15 residues. The germline V gene encodes CDR1 SGDLS and CDR2 YYNGEE. The CDR3 here is CASTLRGSGNTEAFF. The CDR3, as DNA: TGTGCCAGCACCCTTAGGGGGAGTGGGAACACTGAAGCTTTCTTT. Full variable domain (remainder filled in from reference TRBV9 and TRBJ1-1): DSGVTQTPKHLITATGQRVTLRCSPRSGDLSVYWYQQSLDQGLQFLIQYYNGEERAKGNILERFSAQQFPDLHSELNLSSLELGDSALYFCASTLRGSGNTEAFFGQGTRLTVV.

This chain links TRBV7-8 with TRBJ1-1; tentative D call: TRBD1 (5 bases). CDR3 length equals 13 residues. Trimming removed 9 bases from V and 0 bases from J, with 11 bases in between. Germline V CDR1 and CDR2: SGHVS, FQNEAQ. CDR3 sequence reads: CASAGNMNTEAFF. As DNA, the CDR3 is TGTGCCAGTGCAGGGAACATGAACACTGAAGCTTTCTTT.

The rearrangement links TRBV6-1 to TRBJ1-1; 11 bases are shared with TRBD1. V shed 3 bases and J 6 bases; nucleotides not matched to a gene: 6. The germline V gene has CDR1 MNHNS and CDR2 SASEGT. The CDR3 loop spans 15 amino acids. The CDR3 DNA is TGTGCCAGCAGTGATCGGACAGGGGGCTTTTCTGAAGCTTTCTTT. Translating gives CASSDRTGGFSEAFF.

This chain links TRBV6-6 with TRBJ1-1; 7 nucleotides align to TRBD1. The CDR3 runs 13 residues. Germline assignment: CDR1 MNHNY and CDR2 SVGAGI (reference sequence). Unmatched junction bases numbered 8, after V lost 5 bases and J lost 8 bases. The CDR3 region is CASSTPDRPEAFF. The DNA of the CDR3 is TGTGCCAGCAGTACCCCGGACAGGCCAGAAGCTTTCTTT.

The chain links TRBV2 to TRBJ2-2; 16 nucleotides line up with TRBD2. This CDR3 has 17 residues. CDR1 and CDR2 from the germline V gene are SNHLY and FYNNEI. J was trimmed by 6 bases and V by 8 bases; bases with no gene match: 9. CDR3 residues: CASEPGLAGGSPGELFF. The CDR3 DNA follows: TGTGCCAGCGAACCGGGACTAGCGGGGGGGTCCCCCGGGGAGCTGTTTTTT.

The table lists this clone with a few counts. The chain has TRBV6-1 and TRBJ1-1; D gene uncertain. Between the trimmed V and J ends, which lost 10 bases and 2 bases, there was a span of 11 bases. The CDR3 totals 12 residues. Per germline, CDR1 MNHNS and CDR2 SASEGT. CDR3 nucleotide sequence: TGTGCCACTCTACCGGTCAACACTGAAGCTTTCTTT. This encodes CATLPVNTEAFF.

This rearrangement joins TRBV6-6 to TRBJ2-3, with D perhaps matching TRBD1 or TRBD2 (6 bases each). Germline CDR1 and CDR2: MNHNY and SVGAGI (reference sequence). The CDR3 consists of 13 residues. The germline V and J ends were trimmed by 7 bases and 9 bases, with 17 bases remaining between them. In DNA, the CDR3 is TGTGCCAGCATGCGACAGGTGGGGGGCACGCAGTATTTT. Its translation is CASMRQVGGTQYF.

The gene calls are TRBV7-8 and TRBJ1-1; D is unclear. The V end lost 2 bases, the J end lost 4 bases, and 8 bases lay between the germline ends. The germline V gene encodes CDR1 SGHVS and CDR2 FQNEAQ. This CDR3 region has 13 residues. The CDR3 is CASSLRLGTEAFF. The CDR3 DNA follows: TGTGCCAGCAGCTTAAGGTTGGGCACTGAAGCTTTCTTT.

The chain has TRBV30 and TRBJ2-7; TRBD1 matches 7 bases. The trim removed 3 bases at V and 7 bases at J, leaving 21 bases unmatched. CDR3 length: 17 amino acids. From germline, CDR1 is GTSNPN and CDR2 SVGIG (reference sequence). The CDR3 coding sequence is TGTGCCTGGAGCCTTGCTTACGGCAGACAGGGAAATCGGGAGCAGTACTTC. Its translation: CAWSLAYGRQGNREQYF.